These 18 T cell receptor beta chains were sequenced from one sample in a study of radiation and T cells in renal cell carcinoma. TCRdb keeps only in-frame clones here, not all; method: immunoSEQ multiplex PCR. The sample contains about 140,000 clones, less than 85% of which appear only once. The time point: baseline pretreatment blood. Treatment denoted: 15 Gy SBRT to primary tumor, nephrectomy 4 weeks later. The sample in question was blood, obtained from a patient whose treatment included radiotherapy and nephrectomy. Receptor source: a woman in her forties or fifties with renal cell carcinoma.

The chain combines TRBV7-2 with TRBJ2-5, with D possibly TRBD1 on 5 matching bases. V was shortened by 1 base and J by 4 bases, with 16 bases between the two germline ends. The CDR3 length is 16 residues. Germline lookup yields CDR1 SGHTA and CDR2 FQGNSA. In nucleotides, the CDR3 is TGTGCCAGCAGCTTAGTTGCGTGGGGCCTGGGAGAGACCCAGTACTTC. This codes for CASSLVAWGLGETQYF.

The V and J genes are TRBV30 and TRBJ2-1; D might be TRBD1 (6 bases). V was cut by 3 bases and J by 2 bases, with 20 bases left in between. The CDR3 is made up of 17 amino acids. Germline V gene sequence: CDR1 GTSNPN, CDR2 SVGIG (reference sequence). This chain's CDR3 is CAWRQTGTGHTYNEQFF. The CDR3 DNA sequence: TGTGCCTGGAGGCAAACCGGGACGGGACATACCTACAATGAGCAGTTCTTC. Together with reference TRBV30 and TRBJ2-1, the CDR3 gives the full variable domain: SQTIHQWPATLVQPVGSPLSLECTVEGTSNPNLYWYRQAAGRGLQLLFYSVGIGQISSEVPQNLSASRPQDRQFILSSKKLLLSDSGFYLCAWRQTGTGHTYNEQFFGPGTRLTVL.

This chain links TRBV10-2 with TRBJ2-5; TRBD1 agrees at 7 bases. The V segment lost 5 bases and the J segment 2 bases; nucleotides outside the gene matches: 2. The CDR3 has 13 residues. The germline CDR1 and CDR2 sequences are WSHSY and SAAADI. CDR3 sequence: CASSMGQQETQYF. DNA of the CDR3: TGCGCCAGCAGTATGGGACAGCAAGAGACCCAGTACTTC.

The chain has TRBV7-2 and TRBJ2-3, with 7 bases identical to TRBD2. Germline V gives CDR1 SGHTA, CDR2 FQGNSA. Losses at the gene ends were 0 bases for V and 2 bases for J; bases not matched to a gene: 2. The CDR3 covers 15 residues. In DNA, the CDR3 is TGTGCCAGCAGCTTAGCCCTAGCGGACACAGATACGCAGTATTTT. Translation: CASSLALADTDTQYF.

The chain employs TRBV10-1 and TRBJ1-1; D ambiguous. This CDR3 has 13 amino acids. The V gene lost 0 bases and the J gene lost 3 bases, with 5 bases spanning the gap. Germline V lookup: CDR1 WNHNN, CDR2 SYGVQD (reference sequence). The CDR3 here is CASSESRDTEAFF. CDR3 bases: TGCGCCAGCAGTGAGTCGCGGGACACTGAAGCTTTCTTT.

CDR3 protein: CASSQGGQRTGNTIYF. The CDR3 region has the DNA TGCGCCAGCAGCCAAGGAGGTCAGAGGACTGGAAACACCATATATTTT. This sequence joins TRBV4-3 and TRBJ1-3; D remains ambiguous. The CDR3 extends over 16 amino acids. V was trimmed by 1 base and J by 2 bases, leaving 12 bases between them. CDR1 and CDR2 (germline): LGHNA, YSLEER.

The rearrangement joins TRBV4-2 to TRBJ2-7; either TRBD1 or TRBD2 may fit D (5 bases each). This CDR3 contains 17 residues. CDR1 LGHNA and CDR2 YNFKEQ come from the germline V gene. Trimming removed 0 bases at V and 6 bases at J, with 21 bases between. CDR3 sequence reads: CASSQEGVGTEISEQYF. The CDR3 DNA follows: TGTGCCAGCAGCCAAGAGGGTGTGGGGACGGAAATCTCCGAGCAGTACTTC.

The chain's CDR3 is CASSLAGDPFYTGELFF. CDR3 bases: TGCGCCAGCAGCTTGGCCGGGGACCCGTTCTACACCGGGGAGCTGTTTTTT. The V call is TRBV5-1, the J call TRBJ2-2; tentatively, D is TRBD1 or TRBD2 (5 bases each). Trimming pared 0 bases from V and 3 bases from J, leaving 15 bases between. The CDR3 spans 17 residues. From germline, CDR1 is SGHRS and CDR2 YFSETQ.

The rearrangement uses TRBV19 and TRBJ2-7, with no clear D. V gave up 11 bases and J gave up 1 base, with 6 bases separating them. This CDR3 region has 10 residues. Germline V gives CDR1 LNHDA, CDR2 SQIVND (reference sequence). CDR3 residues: CAWWSYEQYF. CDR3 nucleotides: TGTGCCTGGTGGTCCTACGAGCAGTACTTC.

The CDR3 coding sequence is TGTGCCAGTAGTCCGCAATTCGGACTGGAGTGGAACGAGCAGTACTTC. Amino acids: CASSPQFGLEWNEQYF. The gene calls are TRBV19 and TRBJ2-7, with D possibly being TRBD2 (5 bases). The CDR3 is made up of 16 amino acids. Trimming cost V 5 bases and J 5 bases, with 22 bases left between them. The germline gives CDR1 LNHDA, CDR2 SQIVND (reference sequence).

CDR3 region: CASSPGTSGSTSYEQYF. DNA of the CDR3: TGCGCCAGCAGCCCTGGGACTAGCGGGTCTACCTCCTACGAGCAGTACTTC. The chain has TRBV5-1 and TRBJ2-7; 12 bases align to TRBD2. Per the germline V gene, CDR1 is SGHRS and CDR2 is YFSETQ. This CDR3 has 17 amino acids. J gave up 0 bases and V 4 bases, and 8 bases lay outside the gene matches.

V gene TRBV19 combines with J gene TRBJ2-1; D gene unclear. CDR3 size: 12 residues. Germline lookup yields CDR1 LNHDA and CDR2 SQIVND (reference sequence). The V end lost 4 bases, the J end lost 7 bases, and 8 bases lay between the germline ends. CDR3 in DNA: TGTGCCAGTAGTAGCCCTGGGAATGAGCAGTTCTTC. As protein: CASSSPGNEQFF. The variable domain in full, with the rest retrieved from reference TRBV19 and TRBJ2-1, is DGGITQSPKYLFRKEGQNVTLSCEQNLNHDAMYWYRQDPGQGLRLIYYSQIVNDFQKGDIAEGYSVSREKKESFPLTVTSAQKNPTAFYLCASSSPGNEQFFGPGTRLTVL.

This CDR3 is CASSVDDYSNQPQHF. The CDR3 DNA follows: TGTGCCAGCAGCGTAGACGATTATAGCAATCAGCCCCAGCATTTT. V and J are TRBV9 and TRBJ1-5; D is unclear. The CDR3 runs 15 residues. The ends were cut back, 0 bases at V and 0 bases at J, with 7 bases in the middle. Germline CDR1 SGDLS, CDR2 YYNGEE.

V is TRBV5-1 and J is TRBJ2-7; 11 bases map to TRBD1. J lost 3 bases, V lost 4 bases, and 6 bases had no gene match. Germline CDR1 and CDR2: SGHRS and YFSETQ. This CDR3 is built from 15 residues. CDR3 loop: CASSMGDRGNYEQYF. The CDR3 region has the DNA TGCGCCAGCAGCATGGGGGACAGGGGGAACTACGAGCAGTACTTC. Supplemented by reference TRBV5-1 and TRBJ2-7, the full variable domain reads KAGVTQTPRYLIKTRGQQVTLSCSPISGHRSVSWYQQTPGQGLQFLFEYFSETQRNKGNFPGRFSGRQFSNSRSEMNVSTLELGDSALYLCASSMGDRGNYEQYFGPGTRLTVT.

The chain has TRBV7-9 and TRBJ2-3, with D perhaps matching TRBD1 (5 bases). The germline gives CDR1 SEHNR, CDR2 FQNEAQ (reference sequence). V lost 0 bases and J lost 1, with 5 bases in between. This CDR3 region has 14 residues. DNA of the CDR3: TGTGCCAGCAGCTTAGCACAGGGCACAGATACGCAGTATTTT. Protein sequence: CASSLAQGTDTQYF.

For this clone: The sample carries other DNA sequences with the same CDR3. CDR3 in amino acids: CASSVGPSSYEQYF. In DNA form, the CDR3 reads TGTGCCAGCAGCGTAGGCCCGAGCTCCTACGAGCAGTACTTC. The chain recombines TRBV9 with TRBJ2-7; D call uncertain. V shed 0 bases and J shed 0 bases, with 7 bases lying between them. The CDR3 loop spans 14 amino acids. Germline V gene sequence: CDR1 SGDLS, CDR2 YYNGEE.

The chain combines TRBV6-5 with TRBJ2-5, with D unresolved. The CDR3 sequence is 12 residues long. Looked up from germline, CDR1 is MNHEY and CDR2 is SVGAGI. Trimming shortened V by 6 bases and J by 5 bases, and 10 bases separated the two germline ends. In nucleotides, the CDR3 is TGTGCCAGCAGCATCGGTCGGGAGACCCAGTACTTC. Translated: CASSIGRETQYF.

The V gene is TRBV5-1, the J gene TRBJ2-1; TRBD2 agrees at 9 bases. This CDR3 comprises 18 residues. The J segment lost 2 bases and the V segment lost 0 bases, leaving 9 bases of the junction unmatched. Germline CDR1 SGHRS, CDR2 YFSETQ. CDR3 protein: CASSLVDSGSPPYNEQFF. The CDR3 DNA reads TGCGCCAGCAGCTTGGTGGATAGCGGGAGCCCCCCCTACAATGAGCAGTTCTTC.